This TCR beta chain emerged from a study of blood T cell repertoires in COVID-19. In the study overall: PBMCs, B-cell-depleted T cells, or T cells provided the cDNA or gDNA that made up the material.

As handled by the study authors: Reference gene primer amplification yielded estimated nucleated cell counts. Profiled with immunoSEQ multiplex PCR; TCRdb holds only in-frame clones, not every one. V and J calls and clone size are those listed in that table; D and trimming were worked out from the DNA. The table includes 150,000 to 200,000 clones, 84% detected once. V was clipped by 5 bases and J by 3 bases; unmatched bases: 8. Germline lookup yields CDR1 SEHNR and CDR2 FQNEAQ (reference sequence). This CDR3 spans 16 amino acids. The origin of this receptor is a human donor with acute or convalescent COVID-19. The donor label of this sample is uncertain. Sequenced sample: peripheral blood. The genes are TRBV7-9 and TRBJ1-5, with 9 bases aligning to TRBD1. In DNA, the CDR3 is TGTGCCAGCAGCGCGAGGACAGGGGAAGTCAATCAGCCCCAGCATTTT. As protein: CASSARTGEVNQPQHF.